This T cell receptor beta chain was recovered during a study of blood T cell repertoires in COVID-19. The wider study: The study drew acute and convalescent COVID-19 samples from the United States, Italy and Spain. The analysed material was cDNA or gDNA that came from T cells, B-cell-depleted T cells, or PBMCs.

This clone has just a few counts. Between the trimmed V and J ends, which lost 0 bases and 0 bases, there was a span of 12 bases. Germline V gene lookup returns CDR1 LGHNA and CDR2 YSLEER. The CDR3 is made up of 18 amino acids. Sequencing used immunoSEQ multiplex PCR; TCRdb keeps in-frame clones, though not all of them. The repertoire holds under 150,000 clones, approximately 88% seen once, with more than 2% in the top ten. The receptor was derived from a man aged 65 to 79 with active COVID-19. The specimen sequenced was peripheral blood. The V and J genes are TRBV4-3 and TRBJ1-6; D remains unclear. This CDR3 is CASSQERTGSSYNSPLHF. CDR3 coding DNA: TGCGCCAGCAGCCAAGAAAGGACGGGGAGCTCCTATAATTCACCCCTCCACTTT.